The 22 T cell receptor beta chains listed next were all sequenced from one sample in a study of OX40 agonist ivuxolimab in advanced cancers. The protocol was immunoSEQ multiplex PCR, while the TCRdb copy is restricted to in-frame clones and leaves out a portion. Of approximately 77,000 clones listed, 90% are singletons. Sequenced here: CD4+ or CD8+ T cells sorted from blood, sampled in a trial of the OX40 agonist ivuxolimab. All receptors come from an adult with an advanced solid tumor such as melanoma, head and neck, liver or kidney cancer.

The gene calls are TRBV5-1 and TRBJ2-7; possibly TRBD2 for D (6 bases). Between the trimmed V and J ends, which lost 7 bases and 3 bases, there was a span of 14 bases. Germline V gene data show CDR1 as SGHRS and CDR2 as YFSETQ. The CDR3 is made up of 13 amino acids. The CDR3 spells CASGGGSGYEQYF. DNA of the CDR3: TGCGCCAGCGGGGGAGGAAGTGGCTACGAGCAGTACTTC.

The CDR3 sequence is CASSPGGMGSMNTEAFF. CDR3 nucleotide sequence: TGTGCCAGCTCACCGGGAGGGATGGGGTCGATGAACACTGAAGCTTTCTTT. The V call is TRBV18, the J call TRBJ1-1, with no clear D. Trimming cost V 3 bases and J 0 bases, with 17 bases left between them. The CDR3 runs 17 residues. Germline loops: CDR1 KGHSH, CDR2 LQKENI.

The chain recombines TRBV7-2 with TRBJ2-3, with a weak D call TRBD2 (6 bases). V shed 1 base and J shed 0 bases, with 11 bases lying between them. Germline CDR1 is SGHTA and CDR2 is FQGNSA. CDR3 length: 16 amino acids. Here the CDR3 reads CASSLDGSGSTDTQYF. CDR3 nucleotides: TGTGCCAGCAGCTTAGATGGCAGCGGGAGCACAGATACGCAGTATTTT.

This rearrangement joins TRBV28 to TRBJ1-4; a possible D gene is TRBD1 (5 bases). V lost 3 bases and J 8 bases, leaving 13 bases between the germline ends. The CDR3 runs to 14 residues. CDR1 and CDR2 (germline): MDHEN, SYDVKM. The CDR3 loop is CASSFDGAGEKLFF. In DNA form, the CDR3 reads TGTGCCAGCAGTTTTGACGGGGCGGGGGAAAAACTGTTTTTT.

The chain uses TRBV4-1 and TRBJ1-2, with a possible D match to TRBD1 (5 bases). Germline V gives CDR1 MGHRA, CDR2 YSYEKL. The CDR3 extends over 17 amino acids. V was pared by 0 bases and J by 2 bases, with 16 bases between. CDR3 loop: CASSQDWSRVGNYGYTF. The CDR3, as DNA: TGCGCCAGCAGCCAAGATTGGTCCAGGGTCGGGAACTATGGCTACACCTTC.

This clone was seen once. The chain has TRBV5-6 and TRBJ2-7; perhaps TRBD2 as D (6 bases). Per germline, CDR1 SGHDT and CDR2 YYEEEE. The CDR3 covers 15 residues. V gave up 1 base and J gave up 0 bases, with 11 bases separating them. CDR3 sequence (DNA): TGTGCCAGCAGCTTGTCCCCCGGGAGCTCCTACGAGCAGTACTTC. Translation: CASSLSPGSSYEQYF.

The chain is built from TRBV7-2 and TRBJ2-5, with D unclear. The CDR3 loop spans 15 amino acids. The germline V gene encodes CDR1 SGHTA and CDR2 FQGNSA. Trimming pared 0 bases from V and 1 base from J, leaving 9 bases between. In nucleotides, the CDR3 is TGTGCCAGCAGCTTAGCGCTCCGCGGCCAAGAGACCCAGTACTTC. It yields the protein CASSLALRGQETQYF.

The chain joins TRBV27 to TRBJ2-3; D is perhaps TRBD1 (5 bases). V gave up 2 bases and J gave up 2 bases, with 20 bases separating them. Germline assignment: CDR1 MNHEY and CDR2 SMNVEV (reference sequence). The CDR3 runs 18 residues. CDR3 DNA: TGTGCCAGCAGTTTAGGCCCGGACACCCAACCCAACACAGATACGCAGTATTTT. It translates to CASSLGPDTQPNTDTQYF.

The chain couples TRBV10-1 to TRBJ2-7; D remains unclear. The CDR3 is 11 amino acids. The germline V gene has CDR1 WNHNN and CDR2 SYGVQD (reference sequence). With 8 bases removed from V and 5 bases from J, the gap between germline ends came to 10 bases. The CDR3 DNA reads as TGCGCCAGCCATCCCGGAAACGAGCAGTACTTC. It translates to CASHPGNEQYF.

The genes are TRBV7-9 and TRBJ2-2, with D perhaps TRBD1 or TRBD2 (5 bases each). This CDR3 comprises 15 residues. The germline gives CDR1 SEHNR, CDR2 FQNEAQ (reference sequence). V was shortened by 3 bases and J by 6 bases, with 14 bases between the two germline ends. The CDR3 sequence is CASSLGELRPGELFF. In DNA, the CDR3 is TGTGCCAGCAGCTTGGGGGAGTTGAGGCCCGGGGAGCTGTTTTTT.

J is TRBJ2-3 and V is TRBV2, with no clear D. V was pared by 5 bases and J by 0 bases, with 6 bases between. Germline values: CDR1 SNHLY, CDR2 FYNNEI. This CDR3 spans 13 amino acids. The CDR3 DNA reads as TGTGCCAGCAGTAGCCAGAGCACAGATACGCAGTATTTT. This sequence encodes CASSSQSTDTQYF.

The chain joins TRBV19 to TRBJ1-2; D is uncertain. This CDR3 is built from 14 residues. CDR1 and CDR2 (germline): LNHDA, SQIVND (reference sequence). V was shortened by 5 bases and J by 7 bases, with 17 bases between the two germline ends. Written as DNA, the CDR3 is TGTGCCAGTAGTGCATCCGTCCCCTGGGGTGGCTACACCTTC. This gives the protein CASSASVPWGGYTF.

The chain links TRBV2 to TRBJ2-7; 9 positions match TRBD1. The germline V gene encodes CDR1 SNHLY and CDR2 FYNNEI. This CDR3 comprises 15 residues. The J segment lost 2 bases and the V segment lost 4 bases, leaving 6 bases of the junction unmatched. CDR3: CASSARTGDPYEQYF. The CDR3 DNA follows: TGTGCCAGCAGTGCCCGGACAGGGGATCCCTACGAGCAGTACTTC.

The rearrangement uses TRBV7-9 and TRBJ2-2; TRBD1 aligns across 8 bases. The CDR3 has 16 amino acids. Per the germline V gene, CDR1 is SEHNR and CDR2 is FQNEAQ (reference sequence). J gave up 7 bases and V 4 bases, and 11 bases lay outside the gene matches. The CDR3 nucleotides read TGTGCCAGCAGCTCCCTTGACAGGGGAGTTGGCGGGGAGCTGTTTTTT. Amino acid sequence: CASSSLDRGVGGELFF.

Here the CDR3 reads CASSIGTLAGGRTDTQYF. The DNA for the CDR3 is TGTGCCAGTAGTATAGGGACTCTAGCGGGGGGAAGAACAGATACGCAGTATTTT. This sequence joins TRBV19 and TRBJ2-3; 11 nucleotides match TRBD2. Germline V lookup: CDR1 LNHDA, CDR2 SQIVND (reference sequence). The CDR3 extends over 18 amino acids. With V trimmed by 1 base and J by 3 bases, 9 bases remained unmatched.

The chain has TRBV7-9 and TRBJ2-4; D is ambiguous. The CDR3 contains 15 residues. The germline V gene has CDR1 SEHNR and CDR2 FQNEAQ (reference sequence). V was trimmed by 6 bases and J by 2 bases, leaving 14 bases between them. CDR3 in DNA: TGTGCCAGCAGAGACACTGGGCTCACCAAAAACATTCAGTACTTC. Translated, it gives CASRDTGLTKNIQYF. Full variable domain (missing parts from reference TRBV7-9 and TRBJ2-4): DTGVSQNPRHKITKRGQNVTFRCDPISEHNRLYWYRQTLGQGPEFLTYFQNEAQLEKSRLLSDRFSAERPKGSFSTLEIQRTEQGDSAMYLCASRDTGLTKNIQYFGAGTRLSVL.

CDR3 coding DNA: TGTGCCAGCAGTGATGCTCTAGCATGGGAGCAGTTCTTC. It specifies CASSDALAWEQFF. The chain links TRBV6-1 to TRBJ2-1; perhaps TRBD2 as D (5 bases). Germline CDR1 is MNHNS and CDR2 is SASEGT. This CDR3 has 13 amino acids. V lost 3 bases, J lost 10 bases, and 13 bases lay in between.

In this sample, this clone turned up once. The chain is built from TRBV27 and TRBJ2-5; 7 bases align to TRBD1. V lost 7 bases to trimming and J lost 4 bases; unmatched junction nucleotides: 6. The CDR3 consists of 13 residues. The germline CDR1 and CDR2 sequences are MNHEY and SMNVEV (reference sequence). CDR3 protein: CASKDWDRETQYF. The CDR3 coding sequence is TGTGCCAGCAAAGATTGGGACAGAGAGACCCAGTACTTC.

J is TRBJ1-4 and V is TRBV7-2; perhaps TRBD1 as D (5 bases). Germline assignment: CDR1 SGHTA and CDR2 FQGNSA. This CDR3 is 13 amino acids long. Between the trimmed V and J ends, which lost 5 bases and 7 bases, there was a span of 11 bases. The CDR3 is CASSAIGGEKLFF. CDR3 DNA: TGTGCCAGCAGCGCGATCGGGGGTGAAAAACTGTTTTTT.

The chain joins TRBV28 to TRBJ2-2; TRBD1 matches 10 bases. The CDR3 is made up of 17 amino acids. J was trimmed by 3 bases and V by 7 bases; bases with no gene match: 11. Germline loops: CDR1 MDHEN, CDR2 SYDVKM. In DNA, the CDR3 is TGTGCCAGCACCCAATATGGGGACAGGGGCTACACCGGGGAGCTGTTTTTT. Protein: CASTQYGDRGYTGELFF.

The V call is TRBV5-1, the J call TRBJ1-2; 9 bases align to TRBD1. This CDR3 has 14 amino acids. V shed 5 bases, J shed 4 bases, and the junction held 6 bases outside the gene matches. The V gene's germline CDR1 is SGHRS and CDR2 YFSETQ. CDR3 protein: CASSTGTGTYGYTF. The CDR3 bases are TGCGCCAGCAGTACCGGGACAGGGACCTATGGCTACACCTTC.

V gene TRBV7-8 combines with J gene TRBJ1-1; D not resolved. V shed 1 base and J shed 2 bases, with 14 bases lying between them. CDR3 length: 16 residues. The V gene's germline CDR1 is SGHVS and CDR2 FQNEAQ. The CDR3 is CASSLESVRFNTEAFF. The CDR3 bases are TGTGCCAGCAGCTTAGAATCGGTACGGTTCAACACTGAAGCTTTCTTT.